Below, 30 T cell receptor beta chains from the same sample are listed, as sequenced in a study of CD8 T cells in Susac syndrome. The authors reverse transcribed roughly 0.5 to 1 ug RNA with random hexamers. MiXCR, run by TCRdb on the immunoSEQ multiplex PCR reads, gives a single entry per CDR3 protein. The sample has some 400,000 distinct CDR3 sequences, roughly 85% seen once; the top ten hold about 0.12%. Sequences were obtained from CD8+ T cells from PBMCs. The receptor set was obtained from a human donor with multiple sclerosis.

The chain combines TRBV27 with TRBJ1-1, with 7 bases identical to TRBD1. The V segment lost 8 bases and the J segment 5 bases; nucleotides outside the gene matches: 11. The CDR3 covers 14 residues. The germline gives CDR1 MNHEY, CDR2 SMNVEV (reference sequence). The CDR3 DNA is TGTGCCAGCCGCCCTGGACAGGCGGAGACTGAAGCTTTCTTT. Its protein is CASRPGQAETEAFF.

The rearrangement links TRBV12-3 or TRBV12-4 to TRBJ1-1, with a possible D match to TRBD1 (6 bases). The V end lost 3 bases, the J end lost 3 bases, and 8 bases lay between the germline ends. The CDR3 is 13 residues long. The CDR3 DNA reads TGTGCCAGCAGTTTGAACAGGGACACTGAAGCTTTCTTT. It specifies CASSLNRDTEAFF.

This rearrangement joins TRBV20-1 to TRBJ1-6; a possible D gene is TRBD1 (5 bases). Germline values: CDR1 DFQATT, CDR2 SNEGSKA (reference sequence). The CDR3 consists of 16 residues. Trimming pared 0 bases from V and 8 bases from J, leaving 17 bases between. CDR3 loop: CSARDSGTHKDSPLHF. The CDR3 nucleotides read TGCAGTGCTAGAGATTCCGGGACGCACAAGGATTCACCCCTCCACTTT.

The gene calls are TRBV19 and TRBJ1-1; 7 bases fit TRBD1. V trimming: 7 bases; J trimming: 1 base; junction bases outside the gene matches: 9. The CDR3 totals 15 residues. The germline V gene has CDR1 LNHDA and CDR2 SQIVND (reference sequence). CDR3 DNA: TGTGCCAGTACTCCACAGGGGTCCTCGAACACTGAAGCTTTCTTT. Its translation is CASTPQGSSNTEAFF.

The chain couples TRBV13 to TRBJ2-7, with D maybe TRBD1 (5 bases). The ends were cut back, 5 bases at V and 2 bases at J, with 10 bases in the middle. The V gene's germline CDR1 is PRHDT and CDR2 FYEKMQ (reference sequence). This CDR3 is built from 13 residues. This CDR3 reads CASSHDSPYEQYF. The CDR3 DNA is TGTGCCAGCAGCCACGACAGCCCCTACGAGCAGTACTTC.

CDR3 in DNA: TGTGCCAGCTCACCAAGGTCCGCCGATTCCTACGAGCAGTACTTC. Its translation: CASSPRSADSYEQYF. The chain has TRBV18 and TRBJ2-7; unclear D gene. Trimming shortened V by 2 bases and J by 1 base, and 12 bases separated the two germline ends. This CDR3 comprises 15 residues. The germline gives CDR1 KGHSH, CDR2 LQKENI.

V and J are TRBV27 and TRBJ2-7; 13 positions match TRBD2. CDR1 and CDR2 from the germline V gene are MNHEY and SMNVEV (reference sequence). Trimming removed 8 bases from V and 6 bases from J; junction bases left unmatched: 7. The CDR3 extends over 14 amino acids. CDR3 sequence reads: CASGWTSGSSEQYF. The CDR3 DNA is TGTGCCAGCGGGTGGACTAGCGGGAGTTCCGAGCAGTACTTC.

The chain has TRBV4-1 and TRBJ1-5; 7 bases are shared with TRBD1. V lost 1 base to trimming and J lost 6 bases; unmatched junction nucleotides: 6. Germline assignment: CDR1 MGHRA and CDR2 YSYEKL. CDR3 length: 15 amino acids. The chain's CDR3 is CASSQGDRVGQPQHF. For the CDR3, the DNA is TGCGCCAGCAGCCAAGGAGACAGGGTGGGTCAGCCCCAGCATTTT.

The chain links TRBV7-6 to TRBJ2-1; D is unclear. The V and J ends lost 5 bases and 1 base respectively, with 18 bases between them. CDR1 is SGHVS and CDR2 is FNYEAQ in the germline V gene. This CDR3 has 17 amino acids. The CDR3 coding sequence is TGTGCCAGCAGCATCCGACCGGCCCTACCATCCTACAATGAGCAGTTCTTC. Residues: CASSIRPALPSYNEQFF.

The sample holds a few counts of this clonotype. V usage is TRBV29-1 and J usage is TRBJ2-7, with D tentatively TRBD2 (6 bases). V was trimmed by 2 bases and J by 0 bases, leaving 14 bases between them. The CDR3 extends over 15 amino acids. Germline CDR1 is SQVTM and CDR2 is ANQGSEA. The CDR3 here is CSVEFLTGSSYEQYF. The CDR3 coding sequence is TGCAGCGTTGAATTCCTCACCGGGAGCTCCTACGAGCAGTACTTC.

The CDR3 sequence: CASKWTGIRNQPQHF. The CDR3 DNA is TGTGCCAGTAAGTGGACAGGGATACGCAATCAGCCCCAGCATTTT. The rearrangement joins TRBV19 to TRBJ1-5; TRBD1 matches at 8 bases. The CDR3 runs to 15 residues. J lost 2 bases, V lost 7 bases, and 7 bases had no gene match. CDR1 LNHDA and CDR2 SQIVND come from the germline V gene (reference sequence).

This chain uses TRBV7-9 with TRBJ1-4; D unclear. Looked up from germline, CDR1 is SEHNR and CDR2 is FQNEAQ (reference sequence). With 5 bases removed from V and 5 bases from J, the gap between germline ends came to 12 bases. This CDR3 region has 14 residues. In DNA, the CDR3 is TGTGCCAGCAGCCCGGATGGTGAGAATGAAAAACTGTTTTTT. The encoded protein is CASSPDGENEKLFF.

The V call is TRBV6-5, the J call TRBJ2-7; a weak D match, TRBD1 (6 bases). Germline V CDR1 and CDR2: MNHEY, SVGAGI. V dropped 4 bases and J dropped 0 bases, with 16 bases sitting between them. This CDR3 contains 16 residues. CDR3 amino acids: CASSLTGQGSSYEQYF. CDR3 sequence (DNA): TGTGCCAGCAGTTTAACAGGGCAAGGAAGCTCCTACGAGCAGTACTTC.

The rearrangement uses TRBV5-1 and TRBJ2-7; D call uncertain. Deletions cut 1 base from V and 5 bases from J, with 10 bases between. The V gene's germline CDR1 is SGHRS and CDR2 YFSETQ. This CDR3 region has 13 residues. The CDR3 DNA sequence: TGCGCCAGCAGCTTGACTCCACGACACGAGCAGTACTTC. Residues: CASSLTPRHEQYF.

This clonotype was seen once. The CDR3 DNA sequence: TGTGCCAGCAGAACGATAAACACTGAAGCTTTCTTT. It yields the protein CASRTINTEAFF. The chain carries TRBV25-1 and TRBJ1-1; no reliable D call. Germline CDR1 reads MGHDK; CDR2 reads SYGVNS. Trimming took off 6 bases at V and 2 bases at J, with 7 bases between the two ends. The CDR3 is 12 residues long.

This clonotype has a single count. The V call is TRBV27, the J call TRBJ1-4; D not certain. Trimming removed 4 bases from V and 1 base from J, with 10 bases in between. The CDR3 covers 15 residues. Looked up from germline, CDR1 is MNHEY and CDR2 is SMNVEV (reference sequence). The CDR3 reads CASSSGRRTNEKLFF. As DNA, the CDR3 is TGTGCCAGCAGTTCCGGACGGCGAACTAATGAAAAACTGTTTTTT.

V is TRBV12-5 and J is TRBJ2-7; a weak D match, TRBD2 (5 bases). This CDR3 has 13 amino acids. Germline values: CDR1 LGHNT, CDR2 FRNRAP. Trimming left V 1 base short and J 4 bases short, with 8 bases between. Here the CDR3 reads CASGLAEGYEQYF. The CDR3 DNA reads TGTGCTAGTGGTTTGGCCGAGGGATACGAGCAGTACTTC.

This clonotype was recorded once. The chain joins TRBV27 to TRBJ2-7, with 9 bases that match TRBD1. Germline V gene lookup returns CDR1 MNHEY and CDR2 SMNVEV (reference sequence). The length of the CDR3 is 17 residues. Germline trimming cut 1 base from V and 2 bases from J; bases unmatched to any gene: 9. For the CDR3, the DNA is TGTGCCAGCAGTTTATGGTTCGAACGGACAGGGGCCTACGAGCAGTACTTC. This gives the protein CASSLWFERTGAYEQYF.

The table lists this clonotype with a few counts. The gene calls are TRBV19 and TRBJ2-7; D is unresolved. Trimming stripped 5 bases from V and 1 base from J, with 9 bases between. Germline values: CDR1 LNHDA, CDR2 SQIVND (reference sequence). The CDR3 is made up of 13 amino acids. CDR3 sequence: CASSRPESYEQYF. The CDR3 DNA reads TGTGCCAGTAGTCGTCCAGAGTCCTACGAGCAGTACTTC.

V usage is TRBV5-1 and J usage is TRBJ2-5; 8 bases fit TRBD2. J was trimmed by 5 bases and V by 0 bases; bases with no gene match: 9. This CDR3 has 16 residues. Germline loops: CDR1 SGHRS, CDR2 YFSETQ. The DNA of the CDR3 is TGCGCCAGCAGCTTGGTGTCGGCGGGAGGAATGGAGACCCAGTACTTC. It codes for CASSLVSAGGMETQYF.

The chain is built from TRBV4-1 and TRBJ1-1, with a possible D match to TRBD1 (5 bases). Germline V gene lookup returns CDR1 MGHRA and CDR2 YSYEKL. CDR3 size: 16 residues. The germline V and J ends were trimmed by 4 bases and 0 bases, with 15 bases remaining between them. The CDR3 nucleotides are TGCGCCAGCAGCCTTGAAAAAGGGACCTTGAACACTGAAGCTTTCTTT. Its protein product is CASSLEKGTLNTEAFF.

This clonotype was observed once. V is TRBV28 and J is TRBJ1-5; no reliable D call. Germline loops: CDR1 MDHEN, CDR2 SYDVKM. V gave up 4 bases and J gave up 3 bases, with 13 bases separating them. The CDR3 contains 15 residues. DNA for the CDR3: TGTGCCAGCAGTTACAGTGAGGTATCCAATCAGCCCCAGCATTTT. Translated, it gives CASSYSEVSNQPQHF.

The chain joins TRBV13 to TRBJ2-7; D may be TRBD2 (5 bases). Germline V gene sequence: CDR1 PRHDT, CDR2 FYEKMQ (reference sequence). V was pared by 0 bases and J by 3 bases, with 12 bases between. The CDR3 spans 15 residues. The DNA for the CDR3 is TGTGCCAGCAGCTTAGGTTCGGGGAGTAACTACGAGCAGTACTTC. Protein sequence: CASSLGSGSNYEQYF.

The DNA of the CDR3 is TGCAGCGTTTTCACCGGGGAGCTGTTTTTT. Translation gives CSVFTGELFF. This sequence joins TRBV29-1 and TRBJ2-2; D is unresolved. CDR1 is SQVTM and CDR2 is ANQGSEA in the germline V gene. The CDR3 has 10 residues. V lost 5 bases and J 4 bases, leaving 2 bases between the germline ends.

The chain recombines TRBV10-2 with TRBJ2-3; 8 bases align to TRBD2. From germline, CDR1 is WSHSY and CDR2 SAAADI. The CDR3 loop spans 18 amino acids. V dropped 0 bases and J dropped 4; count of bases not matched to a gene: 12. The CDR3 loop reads CASSESPLTGGPSDTQYF. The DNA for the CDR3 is TGCGCCAGCAGTGAGTCTCCTCTGACGGGAGGGCCATCAGATACGCAGTATTTT.

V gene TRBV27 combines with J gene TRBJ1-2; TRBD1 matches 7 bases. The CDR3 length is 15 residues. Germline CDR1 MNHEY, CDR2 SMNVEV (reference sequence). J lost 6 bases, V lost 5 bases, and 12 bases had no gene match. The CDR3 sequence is CASSPTLQGLNGYTF. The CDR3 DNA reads TGTGCCAGCAGTCCAACCCTACAGGGGTTGAATGGCTACACCTTC.

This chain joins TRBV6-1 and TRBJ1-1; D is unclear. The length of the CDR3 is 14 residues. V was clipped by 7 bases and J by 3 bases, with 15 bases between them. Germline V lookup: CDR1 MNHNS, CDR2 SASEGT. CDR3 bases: TGTGCCAGCACTGTCAACCCAATGGACACTGAAGCTTTCTTT. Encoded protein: CASTVNPMDTEAFF.

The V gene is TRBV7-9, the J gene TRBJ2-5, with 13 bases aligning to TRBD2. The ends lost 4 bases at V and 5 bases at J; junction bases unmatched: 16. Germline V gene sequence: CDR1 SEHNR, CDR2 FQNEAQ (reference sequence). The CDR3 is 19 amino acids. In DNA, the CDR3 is TGTGCCAGCAGCTCAGTAATCTGGACTAGCGGGAGTGGGTCGGAGACCCAGTACTTC. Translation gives CASSSVIWTSGSGSETQYF. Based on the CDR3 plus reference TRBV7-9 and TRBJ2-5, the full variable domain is DTGVSQNPRHKITKRGQNVTFRCDPISEHNRLYWYRQTLGQGPEFLTYFQNEAQLEKSRLLSDRFSAERPKGSFSTLEIQRTEQGDSAMYLCASSSVIWTSGSGSETQYFGPGTRLLVL.

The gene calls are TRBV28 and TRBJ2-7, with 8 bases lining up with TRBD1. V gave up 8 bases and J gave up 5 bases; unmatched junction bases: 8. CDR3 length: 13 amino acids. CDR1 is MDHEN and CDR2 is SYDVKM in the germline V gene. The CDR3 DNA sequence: TGTGCCAGCGGGATGGACAGGGACAACGAGCAGTACTTC. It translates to CASGMDRDNEQYF. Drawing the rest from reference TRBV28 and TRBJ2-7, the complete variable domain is DVKVTQSSRYLVKRTGEKVFLECVQDMDHENMFWYRQDPGLGLRLIYFSYDVKMKEKGDIPEGYSVSREKKERFSLILESASTNQTSMYLCASGMDRDNEQYFGPGTRLTVT.

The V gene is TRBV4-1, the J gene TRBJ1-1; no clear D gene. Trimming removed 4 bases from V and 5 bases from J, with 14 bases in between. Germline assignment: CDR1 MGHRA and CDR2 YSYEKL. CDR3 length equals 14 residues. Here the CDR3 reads CASSPSPGRTEAFF. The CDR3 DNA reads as TGCGCCAGCAGCCCCAGCCCCGGGCGGACTGAAGCTTTCTTT.